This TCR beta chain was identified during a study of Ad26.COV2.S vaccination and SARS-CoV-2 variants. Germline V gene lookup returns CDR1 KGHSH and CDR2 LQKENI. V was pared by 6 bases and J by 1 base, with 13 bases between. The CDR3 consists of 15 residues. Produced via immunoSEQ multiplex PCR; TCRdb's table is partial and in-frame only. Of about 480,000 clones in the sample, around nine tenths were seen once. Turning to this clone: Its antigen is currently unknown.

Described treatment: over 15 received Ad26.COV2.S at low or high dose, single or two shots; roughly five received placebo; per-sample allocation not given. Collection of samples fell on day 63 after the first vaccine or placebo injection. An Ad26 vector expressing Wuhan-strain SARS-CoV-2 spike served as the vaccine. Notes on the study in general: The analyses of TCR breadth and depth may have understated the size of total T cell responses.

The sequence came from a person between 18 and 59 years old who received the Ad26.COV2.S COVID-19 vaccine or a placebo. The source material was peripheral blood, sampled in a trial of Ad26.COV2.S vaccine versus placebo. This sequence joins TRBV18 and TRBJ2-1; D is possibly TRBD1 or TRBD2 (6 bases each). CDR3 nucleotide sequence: TGTGCCAGCTCGGATCAGGGGACTTCCTACAATGAGCAGTTCTTC. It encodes CASSDQGTSYNEQFF.